This T cell receptor beta chain was captured by sequencing in a study of regulatory T cells in long-lasting Graves disease (dated by TCRdb to the early 2020s). With respect to the entire study: In the newly diagnosed Graves' disease group, patients had been taking antithyroid drugs for less than 3 months. Persistent Graves' disease patients were compared with newly diagnosed Graves' disease patients by peripheral blood TCR sequencing and RNA sequencing. The study was conducted in China and was registered as a clinical trial. A total of roughly 35 samples underwent TCR sequencing: approximately 13 from persistent and around 20 from newly diagnosed Graves' disease patients.

Study-wide conclusions, independent of this receptor: The authors noted that the small sample size was a limitation that may lower accuracy. More public clonotypes were shared among persistent patients (under 3,000) than among newly diagnosed patients (966). Peripheral blood alone was examined, since thyroid tissue, which constituted the primary lesion, could not be accessed. Sequencing and analysis were restricted to the TCR beta chain. Preferential use of TRBV28, TRBJ1-2 and TRBJ2-5 was observed in persistent disease, whereas TRBV20-1 and TRBJ2-1 were favored in newly diagnosed disease. Persistent Graves' disease patients showed lower TCR Shannon entropy and fewer highly expanded clones than newly diagnosed patients, suggesting clonal expansion.

Many counts were recorded for this clonotype. Which antigen it targets is not known. There are no base qualities to consult, and no much larger clone falls within one base. The CDR3, from cysteine to phenylalanine, totals 16 residues. The kept DNA is CDR3 alone, 48 bases in frame from the first base. Germline trimming: 6 bases from V, 1 base from J; junction bases outside gene matches: 6. In the paper's terms, the time point label means: newly diagnosed GD, antithyroid drugs for less than 3 months. For both TCR sequencing and RNA sequencing, RNA was extracted from PBMCs in TRIzol. Graves' disease was diagnosed according to American Thyroid Association guidelines. Recruitment of patients was carried out at an endocrinology department in Xi'an, China. Each patient gave approximately 10 milliliters of peripheral blood, collected in an EDTA anticoagulant tube. Ficoll Paque Plus density gradient separation was used to isolate PBMCs, and no further T cell sorting was done. An Agilent 2100 Bioanalyzer and agarose gel were used to assess RNA quality, and a NanoDrop 2000 was used to measure RNA concentration.

Library creation used multiplex PCR. Sequencing relied on an Illumina HiSeq 4000. TCR beta libraries were built with iRepertoire HTBI primers and Arm-PCR amplification of CDR3 regions. Before sequencing, the PCR products underwent gel purification. On the authors' methods: Across samples, fewer than 70 TRBV and 12 to 15 TRBJ segments were identified and used for gene usage analysis of CDR3 amino acid clonotypes. COPE and FqMerger were used to merge filtered high-quality paired reads into contigs. Contigs were aligned with BLAST to IMGT TRBV, TRBD and TRBJ reference genes, and CDR3 was defined per IMGT. Highly expanded clones were defined as clonotypes with a frequency above 0.1%. Shannon entropy was used to measure repertoire diversity, and the Gini coefficient was used to measure V-J evenness. Public clonotypes were defined as clonotypes shared by more than one individual. The public reads were reprocessed in TCRdb via fastp at Q25 and MiXCR, keeping in-frame beta chains. All rows with the same CDR3 protein become a single entry with the most common DNA and genes. The V and J calls follow TCRdb's processing rather than the paper's. This sample holds hundreds of thousands of distinct CDR3 sequences; around 17% were observed only once. Of the sample, approximately 20% is held by the ten largest clones.

These data were also filed under a second study, of T cells in Graves' hyperthyroidism and ophthalmopathy. According to the second study: Stable Graves' hyperthyroidism was defined as the absence of progression to ophthalmopathy over 18 months of follow-up. Hyperthyroidism patients were newly diagnosed, had a disease duration of under 2 months, and were aged 18 to 65 years. The study excluded patients with uncontrolled infections, other autoimmune diseases, pregnancy or lactation. Diagnoses were based on clinical symptoms, serum thyroxine and TRAb, thyroid ultrasound and orbital computed tomography. The TCR CDR3 was subjected to a first round of RT-PCR using the HTBI primer set and the Qiagen OneStep RT-PCR kit. Most expanded thyroid clonotypes (frequency above 0.001) were also found in blood, which suggests that blood repertoires may mirror thyroid immune responses. A model built on a 13 V-J signature distinguished ophthalmopathy from stable hyperthyroidism, reaching around 87% sensitivity and under 84% specificity in cross-validation and 80%/75% in testing. In validation, progression to ophthalmopathy was predicted by the model with almost 71% sensitivity and 72.22% specificity, a median of 6.5 months before onset. A discovery cohort of fewer than 110 patients, roughly 45 with Graves' ophthalmopathy and approximately 55 with stable Graves' hyperthyroidism, was used to find distinguishing TCR V-J signatures. Prospective prediction of ophthalmopathy was tested in an independent validation cohort consisting of about 19 hyperthyroidism patients and 15 to 17 patients who later progressed to ophthalmopathy. The 90 to 100 discovery patients were randomly divided into training and test sets at a 7:3 ratio. In several Graves' hyperthyroidism patients, the study also compared T-cell repertoires from thyroid tissue with T-cell repertoires from blood. Once sampling was done, hyperthyroidism patients were given methimazole at a starting dose of 30 mg daily, whereas ophthalmopathy patients were given high-dose intravenous methylprednisolone. Libraries were constructed in a second round of multiplex PCR, after which size selection and purification were performed. Libraries were sequenced paired-end with 100 bp reads on an Illumina HiSeq2000. SOAPnuke was used to process the raw data, throwing out any read that contained adapters or uncalled bases, had a mean Phred below 15, or lacked an exact constant-primer or identifier match. COPE v1.2.5 was used to merge high-quality paired reads, and clonotypes were defined as unique nucleotide sequences. MiTCR v1.1 was used to align the clonotypes against IMGT TRBV, TRBD and TRBJ reference segments. The analysis was restricted to V-J combinations with a frequency above 0.0001, which together covered 99% to 99.2% of the repertoires. A TCS score was defined as the ratio between F50 (clonal expansion) and ExV (chaos), using BLOSUM62-based TCRdist between CDR3 peptides within each V-J. Welch's t-statistics and random forest reduced around 550 V-J features to about 12, which were used in a naive Bayes classifier (R e1071). Sample size was not statistically predetermined, and blinding of investigators to group allocation was not performed. The paper describes TCR Vbeta CDR3 sequencing of 130 to 150 peripheral blood samples, made up of roughly 40 ophthalmopathy patients, 70 to 75 hyperthyroidism patients and some 17 progressor patients.

The sample was peripheral blood mononuclear cells (PBMCs), taken at new diagnosis, from a patient treated with antithyroid drugs. Here the chain combines TRBV12-3 or TRBV12-4 and TRBJ1-3, with 10 bases aligning to TRBD1. This receptor was identified in a woman aged 25 to 39 with Graves disease. Donor details come from another sample of the same person, matched by shared clones. CDR3 sequence: CASRMTGGASGNTIYF. The DNA is as follows: TGTGCCAGCAGGATGACAGGGGGCGCGTCTGGAAACACCATATATTTT.